Presented here are 26 T cell receptor beta chains from one specimen sequenced in a study of identical twins. TCRdb re-called the 5' RACE reads with MiXCR, one entry per CDR3 protein. The sample includes roughly 1,500,000 distinct CDR3 sequences, 25% to 35% of them seen just once. The specimen was cord blood. The receptors originated from a newborn girl in good health.

V is TRBV5-8 and J is TRBJ2-5; 13 bases map to TRBD2. Germline-derived CDR1 and CDR2 are SGHTS and YDEGEE. V was pared by 4 bases and J by 11 bases, with 14 bases of the junction left unmatched. CDR3 length equals 16 residues. CDR3 region: CASSLPRLAGGNEQYF. The CDR3 coding sequence is TGTGCCAGCAGCCTTCCTCGACTAGCGGGGGGCAATGAGCAGTACTTC. The complete variable domain, with remaining parts taken from reference TRBV5-8 and TRBJ2-5, reads EAGVTQSPTHLIKTRGQQATLRCSPISGHTSVYWYQQALGLGLQFLLWYDEGEERNRGNFPPRFSGRQFPNYSSELNVNALELEDSALYLCASSLPRLAGGNEQYFGPGTRLLVL.

This clonotype was seen a handful of times. Here the CDR3 reads CASSLGAVRTLNYGYTF. The CDR3 bases are TGTGCCAGCAGTTTGGGCGCCGTAAGGACCCTAAACTATGGCTACACCTTC. This chain uses TRBV12-3 or TRBV12-4 with TRBJ1-2; D is ambiguous. The CDR3 length is 17 residues. The V and J ends lost 3 bases and 2 bases respectively, with 19 bases between them.

This chain connects TRBV19 to TRBJ2-2, with D possibly TRBD2 on 5 matching bases. This CDR3 region has 14 residues. The germline V gene encodes CDR1 LNHDA and CDR2 SQIVND (reference sequence). Trimming left V 4 bases short and J 1 base short, with 7 bases between. CDR3 amino acids: CASSTLVNTGELFF. The CDR3 DNA reads TGTGCCAGTAGTACACTAGTGAACACCGGGGAGCTGTTTTTT.

About this clonotype itself: One end of the junction fails to match germline, which may point to a read error. CDR3 DNA sequence: TGCGCCAGCAGCCAAGCAACAGTATATAATTCACCCCCCCACTTT. Translation gives CASSQATVYNSPPHF. V is TRBV4-1 and J is TRBJ1-6; D remains ambiguous. In germline, CDR1 is MGHRA, CDR2 YSYEKL. This CDR3 is 15 amino acids long.

The chain joins TRBV11-2 to TRBJ2-3; 14 bases align to TRBD2. CDR3 size: 20 residues. Germline V gives CDR1 SGHAT, CDR2 FQNNGV. J gave up 2 bases and V 5 bases, and 15 bases lay outside the gene matches. The CDR3 is CASSPSGFWTSGGNTDTQYF. DNA for the CDR3: TGTGCCAGCAGCCCAAGCGGATTTTGGACTAGCGGGGGGAACACAGATACGCAGTATTTT.

CDR3 amino acids: CASSRGGTGKDSPLHF. The CDR3 region has the DNA TGCGCCAGCAGCCGCGGAGGGACAGGGAAGGATTCACCCCTCCACTTT. V gene TRBV5-1 combines with J gene TRBJ1-6, with 9 bases identical to TRBD1. CDR1 SGHRS and CDR2 YFSETQ come from the germline V gene. The junction had 10 bases not matched to a gene; V was cut back by 4 bases and J by 8 bases. The CDR3 is 16 residues long. Full variable domain (missing parts from reference TRBV5-1 and TRBJ1-6): KAGVTQTPRYLIKTRGQQVTLSCSPISGHRSVSWYQQTPGQGLQFLFEYFSETQRNKGNFPGRFSGRQFSNSRSEMNVSTLELGDSALYLCASSRGGTGKDSPLHFGNGTRLTVT.

This rearrangement joins TRBV12-3 or TRBV12-4 to TRBJ2-5; 14 nucleotides agree with TRBD2. V lost 6 bases to trimming and J lost 11 bases; unmatched junction nucleotides: 11. This CDR3 region has 15 residues. The CDR3 here is CASSQGTSGSDEQYF. The CDR3 DNA reads as TGTGCCAGCAGCCAGGGGACTAGCGGGAGTGATGAGCAGTACTTC.

The chain employs TRBV5-1 and TRBJ2-3, with 15 bases lining up with TRBD2. CDR3 length: 18 amino acids. After removal of 3 bases from V and 2 bases from J, the junction contained 7 bases not matched to a gene. Per the germline V gene, CDR1 is SGHRS and CDR2 is YFSETQ. CDR3 DNA: TGCGCCAGCAGCTATGGACTAGCGGGAGGGCCGGTCACAGATACGCAGTATTTT. Encoded protein: CASSYGLAGGPVTDTQYF.

This clonotype was recorded a few times. CDR3 sequence reads: CASSQDRGLAGEQFF. The CDR3 nucleotides are TGTGCCAGCAGCCAAGATCGTGGGCTAGCGGGTGAGCAGTTCTTC. This chain joins TRBV4-2 and TRBJ2-1; TRBD2 aligns across 8 bases. Germline V gives CDR1 LGHNA, CDR2 YNFKEQ. The CDR3 spans 15 residues. Trimming cost V 0 bases and J 9 bases; bases outside gene matches: 7.

This sequence joins TRBV3-1 and TRBJ2-3; 12 positions agree with TRBD2. V lost 0 bases and J lost 11; bases outside the gene matches: 6. The CDR3 consists of 15 residues. Germline CDR1 is LGHDT and CDR2 is YNNKEL (reference sequence). CDR3: CASSQDLAGGPRQYF. Written as DNA, the CDR3 is TGTGCCAGCAGCCAAGACCTAGCGGGAGGGCCAAGGCAGTATTTT.

V is TRBV20-1 and J is TRBJ2-2, with D possibly matching TRBD1 (5 bases). The CDR3 contains 14 residues. Germline CDR1 and CDR2: DFQATT and SNEGSKA (reference sequence). V lost 4 bases and J 0 bases, leaving 9 bases between the germline ends. CDR3 sequence (DNA): TGCAGTGCTAAGGGGTGCGCGAACACCGGGGAGCTGTTTTTT. It encodes CSAKGCANTGELFF.

This clonotype was seen a few times. Germline is not matched at one junction end, which may reflect a read error. The V and J genes are TRBV6-7 and TRBJ2-3; D call uncertain. TRBV6-7 is an ORF; its function is uncertain. This CDR3 is 16 amino acids long. The CDR3 spells CGSKDEPDPSTDTQYF. DNA for the CDR3: TGTGGCAGCAAGGACGAACCCGATCCTAGCACAGATACGCAGTATTTT.

This clonotype has ten or more counts. The chain employs TRBV6-6 and TRBJ2-5; D may be TRBD2 (5 bases). The J call may not be correct, given that the DNA end is closer to TRBJ2-7. The CDR3 is 12 amino acids. Germline-derived CDR1 and CDR2 are MNHNY and SVGAGI (reference sequence). The chain's CDR3 is CASSTRGNEQYF. The DNA of the CDR3 is TGTGCCAGCAGTACGAGAGGGAACGAGCAGTACTTC.

The chain links TRBV27 to TRBJ1-1; D possibly corresponds to TRBD1 (6 bases). V gave up 3 bases and J gave up 6 bases, with 14 bases separating them. This CDR3 spans 14 amino acids. Germline-derived CDR1 and CDR2 are MNHEY and SMNVEV (reference sequence). The CDR3 spells CASSLRKGGAEAFF. The CDR3 coding sequence is TGTGCCAGCAGTTTGAGGAAAGGGGGGGCTGAAGCTTTCTTT.

The sample holds a few counts of this clonotype. V gene TRBV4-2 combines with J gene TRBJ2-5; 12 bases are a match to TRBD2. The CDR3 runs 15 residues. Germline values: CDR1 LGHNA, CDR2 YNFKEQ. Trimming cost V 4 bases and J 11 bases; bases outside gene matches: 11. The CDR3 protein is CASSPLAGGNNGQYF. CDR3 DNA sequence: TGTGCCAGCAGCCCACTAGCGGGGGGTAATAATGGGCAGTACTTC.

This clonotype was observed many times. The chain recombines TRBV29-1 with TRBJ2-1, with D hard to call. Germline lookup yields CDR1 SQVTM and CDR2 ANQGSEA. V was clipped by 3 bases and J by 4 bases, with 4 bases between them. This CDR3 spans 11 amino acids. CDR3 coding DNA: TGCAGCGTTGAGCCTTACAATGAGCAGTTCTTC. Translation: CSVEPYNEQFF.

The chain recombines TRBV18 with TRBJ2-3; 7 bases fit TRBD2. This CDR3 has 17 amino acids. Trimming took 1 base from V and 3 from J; bases not matched to a gene: 10. Germline CDR1 KGHSH, CDR2 LQKENI. In nucleotides, the CDR3 is TGTGCCAGCTCACCACAAATAGTCGAGCGGGAAACAGATACGCAGTATTTT. Its protein is CASSPQIVERETDTQYF.

This clonotype was picked up a small number of times. This sequence joins TRBV20-1 and TRBJ1-4; no clear D. This CDR3 has 14 residues. With 5 bases removed from V and 0 bases from J, the gap between germline ends came to 10 bases. The germline V gene encodes CDR1 DFQATT and CDR2 SNEGSKA (reference sequence). The CDR3 loop is CSAAFYATNEKLFF. In DNA form, the CDR3 reads TGCAGTGCTGCCTTTTATGCAACTAATGAAAAACTGTTTTTT.

This clonotype turned up a few times. The V gene is TRBV24-1, the J gene TRBJ2-1; 8 bases fit TRBD2. V lost 3 bases to trimming and J lost 2 bases; unmatched junction nucleotides: 8. The germline V gene has CDR1 KGHDR and CDR2 SFDVKD. The CDR3 totals 17 residues. In DNA, the CDR3 is TGTGCCACCAGTGATCCGACTAGCGTGAGCGCCTACAATGAGCAGTTCTTC. This encodes CATSDPTSVSAYNEQFF.

This clonotype has just a few counts. CDR3 sequence reads: CASSQESWAGGLNEQFF. The DNA of the CDR3 is TGTGCCAGCAGCCAAGAGTCATGGGCAGGGGGCTTAAATGAGCAGTTCTTC. This chain uses TRBV3-1 with TRBJ2-1; TRBD1 agrees at 8 bases. Trimming cost V 0 bases and J 7 bases; bases outside gene matches: 11. From germline, CDR1 is LGHDT and CDR2 YNNKEL (reference sequence). The CDR3 totals 17 residues.

This clonotype was counted between two and nine times. The J gene is TRBJ2-5, the V gene TRBV11-1; 7 positions agree with TRBD1. J gave up 11 bases and V 5 bases, and 8 bases lay outside the gene matches. From germline, CDR1 is SGHAT and CDR2 FQDESV (reference sequence). This CDR3 comprises 12 residues. CDR3 region: CASSRDSLEQYF. The CDR3 nucleotides are TGTGCCAGCAGCCGGGACAGCTTAGAGCAGTACTTC.

This chain connects TRBV2 to TRBJ2-7; D not certain. The CDR3 extends over 16 amino acids. The V and J ends lost 4 bases and 0 bases respectively, with 16 bases between them. The germline gives CDR1 SNHLY, CDR2 FYNNEI. CDR3 nucleotides: TGTGCCAGCAGTGGGTACTCTAAGGAAGGCTCCTACGAGCAGTACTTC. This encodes CASSGYSKEGSYEQYF.

V usage is TRBV4-1 and J usage is TRBJ2-7; unclear D gene. This CDR3 is 13 amino acids long. Germline values: CDR1 MGHRA, CDR2 YSYEKL. The ends were cut back, 0 bases at V and 3 bases at J, with 6 bases in the middle. CDR3 in amino acids: CASSQEYGYEQYF. The CDR3 coding sequence is TGCGCCAGCAGCCAAGAGTACGGCTACGAGCAGTACTTC.

The chain carries TRBV5-1 and TRBJ1-2; 9 nucleotides agree with TRBD1. V lost 3 bases to trimming and J lost 2 bases; unmatched junction nucleotides: 5. Germline V CDR1 and CDR2: SGHRS, YFSETQ. The CDR3 length is 15 residues. As DNA, the CDR3 is TGCGCCAGCAGCTCGACCGGGACAGGGAACTATGGCTACACCTTC. Residues: CASSSTGTGNYGYTF.

In this sample, this clonotype turned up a few times. The rearrangement uses TRBV7-6 and TRBJ2-3; D could derive from TRBD1 or TRBD2 (5 bases each). Germline V gives CDR1 SGHVS, CDR2 FNYEAQ. V shed 1 base and J shed 5 bases, with 16 bases lying between them. This CDR3 contains 16 residues. This chain's CDR3 is CASSLGVGTIIDTQYF. For the CDR3, the DNA is TGTGCCAGCAGCTTAGGTGTAGGGACCATCATAGATACGCAGTATTTT.

This clonotype was seen more than once but under ten times. This chain connects TRBV20-1 to TRBJ2-1, with a tentative D call TRBD2 (5 bases). Germline V gene sequence: CDR1 DFQATT, CDR2 SNEGSKA (reference sequence). V was clipped by 4 bases and J by 8 bases, with 12 bases between them. This CDR3 region has 12 residues. The CDR3, as DNA: TGCAGTGCTAATCCAACGGGGTATGAGCAGTTCTTC. Its protein is CSANPTGYEQFF.